This T cell receptor beta chain derives from a study of blood T cell repertoires in COVID-19. Study summary: Acute-phase and convalescent COVID-19 samples originated in the United States, Italy and Spain.

Methods used by the authors: Using reference gene primer amplification, nucleated cell counts were estimated. Generated by immunoSEQ multiplex PCR, the TCRdb table keeps only in-frame clones and is missing some. V and J calls and clone size are those listed in that table; D and trimming were worked out from the DNA. The data contain more than 120,000 clones, about 87% of them seen just once; the ten biggest clones take up 8.6%. The CDR3 totals 16 residues. Trimming took 6 bases from V and 4 from J; bases not matched to a gene: 10. The germline gives CDR1 ENHRY, CDR2 SYGVKD. This sequence joins TRBV10-3 and TRBJ2-3; 10 nucleotides line up with TRBD2. The receptor comes from a woman between 45 and 65 years old with active or convalescent COVID-19. The source material was peripheral blood. CDR3 sequence: CAISTKAGGRSDTQYF. The CDR3 DNA reads TGTGCCATCAGCACTAAAGCGGGGGGGCGGTCAGATACGCAGTATTTT.